This TCR beta chain was recovered during a study of cytotoxic CD8 clonotypes in ibrutinib-treated CLL (dated by TCRdb to the early 2020s). About the study as a whole: The cohort had about a dozen relapsed/refractory and roughly 14 treatment-naive patients; 17 to 18 were IGHV unmutated. Cryopreserved peripheral blood mononuclear cells were obtained prior to treatment, at the time of response, and at either disease progression or sustained remission. On average, each sample yielded approximately 250,000 productive templates and 80,000 to 95,000 productive rearrangements. Of the roughly 86 participants in the trial, about two dozen had longitudinal samples available. Samples at response were collected after a median of around twelve months of treatment, with a range of about 6 to 36 months. Every remission and progressive disease sample was obtained while ibrutinib was still being received by the patients. Responses were partial in some 24 patients and complete in 2; after median approximately 66 months follow-up, around 15 stayed in remission and about twelve progressed. The paper's findings and limits, for the study overall: Baseline clonality was found to be higher than that of age-matched healthy donors and was strongly correlated with circulating CD8+ T-cell counts. Public clonotypes were rare and either contracted or stayed stable during treatment, and the rise in clonality at ibrutinib response reflected the expansion of private clonotypes. Sustained-remission and progressing patients did not have matched sampling times, and lymph node repertoires were not examined. At ibrutinib response clonality went up, during sustained remission it held steady, and at progression it dropped back toward baseline.

The CDR3 goes from the cysteine to the phenylalanine over 17 residues. This entry keeps only the CDR3 DNA: 51 bases, framed from base 1. Germline trimming: 6 bases from V, 2 bases from J; junction bases outside gene matches: 9. CDR1 and CDR2 (LNHDA, SQIVND) derive from the germline V gene (reference sequence). On a MiSeq, deep resolution sequencing aimed for a depth between 1 in 1 million and 1 in 200,000 T cells, with each clonotype covered 10x on average. TCR beta libraries were generated with the immunoSEQ hsTCRB Kit. The published analysis was carried out like this. The data were analyzed with ImmunoSEQ Analyzer and ImmunoSEQ Data Assistant, and V, D and J gene assignments followed IMGT definitions. Clonality was computed as one minus normalized Shannon entropy of productive rearrangement frequencies, ranging from 0 to 1. Public clonotype analysis was restricted to overrepresented clonotypes comprising at least 0.05% of each patient's repertoire. Repertoires from approximately 12 age-matched healthy donors in immuneACCESS were used as clonality controls. Imported from immuneACCESS, the table was reduced by TCRdb to in-frame sequences with V and J called. These copies leave out some clones; in studies compared against another copy, an unresolved V gene accounts for under half, and the cause of the remainder is not known. V and J calls and clone size follow that table, whereas D and trimming were derived from the DNA. Here the sample has around 330,000 clones; roughly 67% occur a single time. The ten largest make up around 6.5% of the sample.

Regarding this clone: The antigen this receptor binds is unknown. Base qualities are not recorded, but no much larger clone differs from it by a single base.

Approximately 2 micrograms of genomic DNA were extracted from cryopreserved PBMCs for TCR beta library preparation. High-throughput TCR beta sequencing was performed on longitudinal blood samples from CLL patients receiving ibrutinib monotherapy. Patients were enrolled in a phase 2 open-label single-center ibrutinib monotherapy trial. The rearranged chain carries TRBV19 and TRBJ2-3; 12 middle bases align to TRBD2. The receptor was derived from a human donor with chronic lymphocytic leukemia. Source: PBMCs, taken after 36 months of ibrutinib treatment. The CDR3 reads as follows: CASRPIGTSGYTDTQYF. The nucleotides read TGTGCCAGTAGGCCTATCGGGACTAGCGGGTACACAGATACGCAGTATTTT.